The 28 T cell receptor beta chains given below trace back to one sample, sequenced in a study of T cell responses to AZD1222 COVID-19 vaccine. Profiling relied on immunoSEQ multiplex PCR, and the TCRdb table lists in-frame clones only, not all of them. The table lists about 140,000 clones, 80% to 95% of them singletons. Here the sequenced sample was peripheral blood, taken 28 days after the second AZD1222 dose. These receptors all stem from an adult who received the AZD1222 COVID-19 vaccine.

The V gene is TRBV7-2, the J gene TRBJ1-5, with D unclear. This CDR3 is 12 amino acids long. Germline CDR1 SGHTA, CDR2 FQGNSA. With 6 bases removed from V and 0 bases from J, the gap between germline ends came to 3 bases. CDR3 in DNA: TGTGCCAGCAGTAATAGCAATCAGCCCCAGCATTTT. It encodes CASSNSNQPQHF.

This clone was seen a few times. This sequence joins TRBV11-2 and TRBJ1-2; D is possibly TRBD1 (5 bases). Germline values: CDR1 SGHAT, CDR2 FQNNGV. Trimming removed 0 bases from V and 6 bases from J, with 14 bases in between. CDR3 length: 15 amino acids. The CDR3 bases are TGTGCCAGCAGCTTAGATCTTGGACACTGGGATGGCTACACCTTC. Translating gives CASSLDLGHWDGYTF.

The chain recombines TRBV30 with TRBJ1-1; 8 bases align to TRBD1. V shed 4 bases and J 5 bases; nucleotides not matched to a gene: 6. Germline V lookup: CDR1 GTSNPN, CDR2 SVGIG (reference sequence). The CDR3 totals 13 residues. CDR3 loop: CAWTRTGRTEAFF. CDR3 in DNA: TGTGCCTGGACCCGGACAGGGAGAACTGAAGCTTTCTTT.

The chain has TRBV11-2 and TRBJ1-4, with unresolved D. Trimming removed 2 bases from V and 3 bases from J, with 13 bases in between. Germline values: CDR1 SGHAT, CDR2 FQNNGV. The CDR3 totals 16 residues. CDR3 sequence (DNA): TGTGCCAGCAGCTTACGACAATCTGCGGCTAATGAAAAACTGTTTTTT. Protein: CASSLRQSAANEKLFF.

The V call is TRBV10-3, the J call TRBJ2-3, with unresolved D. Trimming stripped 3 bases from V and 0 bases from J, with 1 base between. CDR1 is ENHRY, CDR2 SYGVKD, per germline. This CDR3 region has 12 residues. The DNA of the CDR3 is TGTGCCATCAGTGATAGCACAGATACGCAGTATTTT. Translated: CAISDSTDTQYF.

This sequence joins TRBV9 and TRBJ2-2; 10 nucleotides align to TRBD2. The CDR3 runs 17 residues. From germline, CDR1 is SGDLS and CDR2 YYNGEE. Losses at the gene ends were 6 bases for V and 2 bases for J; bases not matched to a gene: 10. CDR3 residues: CASNLGASGSNTGELFF. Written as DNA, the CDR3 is TGTGCCAGCAACCTAGGGGCTAGCGGGAGTAACACCGGGGAGCTGTTTTTT.

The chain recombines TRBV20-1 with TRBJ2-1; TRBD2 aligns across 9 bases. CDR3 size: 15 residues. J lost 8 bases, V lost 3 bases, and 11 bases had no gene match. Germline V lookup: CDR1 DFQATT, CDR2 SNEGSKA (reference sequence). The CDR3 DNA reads TGCAGTGCTAGTCTGCTAGCGGGACGCGTGGATGAGCAGTTCTTC. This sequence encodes CSASLLAGRVDEQFF.

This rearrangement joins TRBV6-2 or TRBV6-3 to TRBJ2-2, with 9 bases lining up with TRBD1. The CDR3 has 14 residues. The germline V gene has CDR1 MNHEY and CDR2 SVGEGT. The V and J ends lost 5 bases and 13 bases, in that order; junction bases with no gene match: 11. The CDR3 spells CASSTGTGRHGLFF. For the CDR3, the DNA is TGTGCCAGCAGTACCGGGACAGGGCGCCACGGGCTGTTTTTT.

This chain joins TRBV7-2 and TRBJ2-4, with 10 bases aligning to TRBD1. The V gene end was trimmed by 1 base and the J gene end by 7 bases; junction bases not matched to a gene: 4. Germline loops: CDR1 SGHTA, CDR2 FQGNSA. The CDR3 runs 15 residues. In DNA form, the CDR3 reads TGTGCCAGCAGCTTAGAGGACAGGGGGTGGAACATTCAGTACTTC. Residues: CASSLEDRGWNIQYF.

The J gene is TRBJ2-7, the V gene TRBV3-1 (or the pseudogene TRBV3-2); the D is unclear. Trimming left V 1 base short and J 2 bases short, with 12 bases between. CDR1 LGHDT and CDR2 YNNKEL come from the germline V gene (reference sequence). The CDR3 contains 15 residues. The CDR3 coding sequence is TGTGCCAGCAGCCAAGGACCCCCGAGGACCTACGAGCAGTACTTC. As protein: CASSQGPPRTYEQYF.

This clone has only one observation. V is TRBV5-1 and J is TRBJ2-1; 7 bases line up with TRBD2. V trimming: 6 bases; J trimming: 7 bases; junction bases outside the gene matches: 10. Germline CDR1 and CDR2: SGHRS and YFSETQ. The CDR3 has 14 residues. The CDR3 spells CASNPSGVGNEQFF. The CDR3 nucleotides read TGCGCCAGCAACCCTAGCGGTGTCGGTAATGAGCAGTTCTTC.

CDR3 bases: TGTGCCAGCAGCTCGGACAGGGGAACTAACTATGGCTACACCTTC. It encodes CASSSDRGTNYGYTF. The rearrangement links TRBV7-9 to TRBJ1-2; TRBD1 agrees at 9 bases. Germline V gene data show CDR1 as SEHNR and CDR2 as FQNEAQ (reference sequence). The CDR3 spans 15 residues. After removal of 4 bases from V and 0 bases from J, the junction contained 3 bases not matched to a gene. Together with reference TRBV7-9 and TRBJ1-2, the CDR3 gives the full variable domain: DTGVSQNPRHKITKRGQNVTFRCDPISEHNRLYWYRQTLGQGPEFLTYFQNEAQLEKSRLLSDRFSAERPKGSFSTLEIQRTEQGDSAMYLCASSSDRGTNYGYTFGSGTRLTVV.

The CDR3 sequence: CASSRDSGGDQPQHF. The CDR3 coding sequence is TGTGCCAGCAGTCGGGACAGTGGTGGGGATCAGCCCCAGCATTTT. The chain is built from TRBV2 and TRBJ1-5; 7 bases fit TRBD1. The J segment lost 5 bases and the V segment lost 5 bases, leaving 9 bases of the junction unmatched. Germline V gene sequence: CDR1 SNHLY, CDR2 FYNNEI. This CDR3 has 15 residues. Full variable domain (outside the CDR3, taken from reference TRBV2 and TRBJ1-5): EPEVTQTPSHQVTQMGQEVILRCVPISNHLYFYWYRQILGQKVEFLVSFYNNEISEKSEIFDDQFSVERPDGSNFTLKIRSTKLEDSAMYFCASSRDSGGDQPQHFGDGTRLSIL.

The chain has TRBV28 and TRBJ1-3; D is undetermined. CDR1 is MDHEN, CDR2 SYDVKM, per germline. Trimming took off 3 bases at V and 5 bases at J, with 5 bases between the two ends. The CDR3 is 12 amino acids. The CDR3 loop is CASSFIRNTIYF. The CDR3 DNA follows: TGTGCCAGCAGTTTTATTCGAAACACCATATATTTT.

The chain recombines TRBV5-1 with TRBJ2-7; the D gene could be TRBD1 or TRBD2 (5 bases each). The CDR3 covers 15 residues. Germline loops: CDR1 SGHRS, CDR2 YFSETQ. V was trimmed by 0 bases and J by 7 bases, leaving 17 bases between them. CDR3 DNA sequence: TGCGCCAGCAGCTTGGCCGGGACCCCAGCTAGAGAGCAGTACTTC. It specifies CASSLAGTPAREQYF.

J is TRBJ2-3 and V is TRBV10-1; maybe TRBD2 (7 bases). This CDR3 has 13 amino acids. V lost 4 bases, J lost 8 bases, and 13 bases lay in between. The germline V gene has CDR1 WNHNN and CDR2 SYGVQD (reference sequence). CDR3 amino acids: CASSVGGDATQYF. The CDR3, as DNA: TGCGCCAGCAGTGTAGGGGGGGACGCTACGCAGTATTTT.

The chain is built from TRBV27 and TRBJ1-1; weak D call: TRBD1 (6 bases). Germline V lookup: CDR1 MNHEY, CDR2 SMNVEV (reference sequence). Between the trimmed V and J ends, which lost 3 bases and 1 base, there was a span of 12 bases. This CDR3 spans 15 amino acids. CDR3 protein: CASSLGTGSNTEAFF. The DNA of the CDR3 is TGTGCCAGCAGTTTGGGCACAGGGTCGAACACTGAAGCTTTCTTT.

CDR3 bases: TGTGCCAGTAGTATCGCTGAAACCCCTAATTCACCCCTCCACTTT. This gives the protein CASSIAETPNSPLHF. The chain links TRBV19 to TRBJ1-6; D is unresolved. The germline V gene encodes CDR1 LNHDA and CDR2 SQIVND (reference sequence). This CDR3 comprises 15 residues. The ends were cut back, 3 bases at V and 6 bases at J, with 12 bases in the middle.

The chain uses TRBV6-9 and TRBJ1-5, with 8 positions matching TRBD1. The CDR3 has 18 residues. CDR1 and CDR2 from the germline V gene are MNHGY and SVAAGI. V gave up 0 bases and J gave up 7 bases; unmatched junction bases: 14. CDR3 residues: CASSYSGIGQGFWQPQHF. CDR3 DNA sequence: TGTGCCAGCAGTTATTCGGGTATTGGACAGGGCTTTTGGCAGCCCCAGCATTTT.

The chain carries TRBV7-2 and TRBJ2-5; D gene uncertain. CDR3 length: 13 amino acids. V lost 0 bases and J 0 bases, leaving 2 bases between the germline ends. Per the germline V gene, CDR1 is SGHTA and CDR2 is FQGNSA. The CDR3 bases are TGTGCCAGCAGCTTAGCGTACCAAGAGACCCAGTACTTC. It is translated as CASSLAYQETQYF.

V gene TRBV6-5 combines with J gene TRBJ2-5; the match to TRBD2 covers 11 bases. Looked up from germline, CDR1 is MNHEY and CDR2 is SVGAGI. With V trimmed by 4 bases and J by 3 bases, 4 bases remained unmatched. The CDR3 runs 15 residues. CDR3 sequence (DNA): TGTGCCAGCAGTTTCCAGACTAGCGGGAAAGAGACCCAGTACTTC. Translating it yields CASSFQTSGKETQYF.

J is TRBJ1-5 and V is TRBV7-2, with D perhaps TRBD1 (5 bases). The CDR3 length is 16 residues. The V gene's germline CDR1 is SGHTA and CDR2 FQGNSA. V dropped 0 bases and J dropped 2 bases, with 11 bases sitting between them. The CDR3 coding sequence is TGTGCCAGCAGCTTAGCGCGAGGGGACGGCAATCAGCCCCAGCATTTT. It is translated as CASSLARGDGNQPQHF.

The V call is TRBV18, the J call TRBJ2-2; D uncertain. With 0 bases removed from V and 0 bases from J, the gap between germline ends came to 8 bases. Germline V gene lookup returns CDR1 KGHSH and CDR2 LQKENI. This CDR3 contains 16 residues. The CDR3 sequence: CASSPPARANTGELFF. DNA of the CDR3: TGTGCCAGCTCACCACCAGCGCGTGCGAACACCGGGGAGCTGTTTTTT.

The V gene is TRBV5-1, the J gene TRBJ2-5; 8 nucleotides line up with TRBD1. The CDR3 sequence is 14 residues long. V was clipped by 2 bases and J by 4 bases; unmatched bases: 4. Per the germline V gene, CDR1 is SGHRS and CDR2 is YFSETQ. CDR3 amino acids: CASSFGQGRETQYF. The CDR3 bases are TGCGCCAGCAGCTTTGGACAGGGAAGAGAGACCCAGTACTTC.

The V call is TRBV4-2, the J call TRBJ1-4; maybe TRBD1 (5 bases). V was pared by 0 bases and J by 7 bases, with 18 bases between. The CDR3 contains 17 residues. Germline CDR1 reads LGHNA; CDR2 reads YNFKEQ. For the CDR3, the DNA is TGTGCCAGCAGCCAAGAGGCAGGGACGGTTGACGGTGAAAAACTGTTTTTT. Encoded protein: CASSQEAGTVDGEKLFF.

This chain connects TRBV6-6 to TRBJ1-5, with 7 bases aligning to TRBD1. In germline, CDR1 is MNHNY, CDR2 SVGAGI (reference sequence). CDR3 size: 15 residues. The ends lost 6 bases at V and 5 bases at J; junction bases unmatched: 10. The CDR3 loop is CASRADEGAHQPQHF. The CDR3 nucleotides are TGTGCCAGCAGAGCCGATGAGGGGGCACATCAGCCCCAGCATTTT.

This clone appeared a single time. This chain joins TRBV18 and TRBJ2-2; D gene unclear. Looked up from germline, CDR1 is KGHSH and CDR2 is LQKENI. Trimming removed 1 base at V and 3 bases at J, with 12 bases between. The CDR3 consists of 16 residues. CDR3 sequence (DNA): TGTGCCAGCTCACCACAAACTAATAGGGACACCGGGGAGCTGTTTTTT. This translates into CASSPQTNRDTGELFF. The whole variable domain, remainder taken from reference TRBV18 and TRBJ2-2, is NAGVMQNPRHLVRRRGQEARLRCSPMKGHSHVYWYRQLPEEGLKFMVYLQKENIIDESGMPKERFSAEFPKEGPSILRIQQVVRGDSAAYFCASSPQTNRDTGELFFGEGSRLTVL.

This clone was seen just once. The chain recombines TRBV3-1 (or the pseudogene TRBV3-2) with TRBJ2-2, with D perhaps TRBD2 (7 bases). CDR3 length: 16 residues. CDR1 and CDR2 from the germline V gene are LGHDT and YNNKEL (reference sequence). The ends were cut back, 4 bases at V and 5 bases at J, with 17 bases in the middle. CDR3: CASSRGGGPPTGELFF. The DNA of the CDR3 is TGTGCCAGCAGCCGGGGAGGGGGGCCGCCGACCGGGGAGCTGTTTTTT.